The 5 T cell receptor beta chains below were found in one sample sequenced in a study of regulatory T cells in long-lasting Graves disease. Documented time point: newly diagnosed GD, antithyroid drugs for less than 3 months. Generation of the TCR library employed RNA extracted from PBMCs. Libraries of TCR beta came from iRepertoire HTBI primers plus Arm-PCR of CDR3 regions. TCRdb re-analysed the multiplex PCR reads in MiXCR, keeping a single row per CDR3 protein. The repertoire holds just over 600,000 distinct CDR3 sequences, with 15% to 20% as singletons. These same records also appear under a second study, on T cells in Graves' hyperthyroidism and ophthalmopathy.

Source: peripheral blood mononuclear cells (PBMCs), taken at new diagnosis, from a patient treated with antithyroid drugs. Source of these receptors: a woman in her 30s with Graves disease.

The genes are TRBV6-1 and TRBJ2-5; D is perhaps TRBD2 (5 bases). The germline CDR1 and CDR2 sequences are MNHNS and SASEGT. V shed 8 bases and J shed 0 bases, with 13 bases lying between them. The CDR3 is 14 residues long. This CDR3 reads CASASGGYQETQYF. The CDR3, as DNA: TGTGCCAGCGCGAGCGGAGGTTACCAAGAGACCCAGTACTTC.

CDR3 sequence reads: CASRGRDRGTDTQYF. The DNA of the CDR3 is TGTGCCAGCAGGGGCCGCGACAGGGGCACAGATACGCAGTATTTT. The rearrangement uses TRBV6-1 and TRBJ2-3, with TRBD1 matching 7 bases. The CDR3 extends over 15 amino acids. Germline values: CDR1 MNHNS, CDR2 SASEGT. The V and J ends lost 6 bases and 1 base, in that order; junction bases with no gene match: 7.

Only a few counts were recorded for this clonotype. The rearrangement joins TRBV6-2 or TRBV6-3 to TRBJ1-5; D perhaps matches TRBD1 (6 bases). Germline CDR1 MNHEY, CDR2 SVGEGT. The CDR3 totals 15 residues. Trimming removed 6 bases from V and 4 bases from J, with 16 bases in between. CDR3 residues: CASSQGTGTNQPQHF. For the CDR3, the DNA is TGTGCCAGCAGCCAAGGCACAGGGACGAATCAGCCCCAGCATTTT.

This clonotype was counted ten times or more. V is TRBV28 and J is TRBJ1-2; no definite D call. Looked up from germline, CDR1 is MDHEN and CDR2 is SYDVKM. V was clipped by 2 bases and J by 0 bases, with 13 bases between them. The CDR3 runs 16 residues. CDR3 protein: CASSLPTTLANYGYTF. DNA of the CDR3: TGTGCCAGCAGTTTACCCACAACCCTAGCTAACTATGGCTACACCTTC.

This clonotype was detected ten times or more. The chain joins TRBV7-9 to TRBJ1-4, with a weak D call TRBD1 (5 bases). V lost 5 bases to trimming and J lost 0 bases, with 19 bases between them. Germline V CDR1 and CDR2: SEHNR, FQNEAQ (reference sequence). This CDR3 has 18 amino acids. For the CDR3, the DNA is TGTGCCAGCAGCCTAACAGGATTTGTCGATGCAACTAATGAAAAACTGTTTTTT. Translation: CASSLTGFVDATNEKLFF.